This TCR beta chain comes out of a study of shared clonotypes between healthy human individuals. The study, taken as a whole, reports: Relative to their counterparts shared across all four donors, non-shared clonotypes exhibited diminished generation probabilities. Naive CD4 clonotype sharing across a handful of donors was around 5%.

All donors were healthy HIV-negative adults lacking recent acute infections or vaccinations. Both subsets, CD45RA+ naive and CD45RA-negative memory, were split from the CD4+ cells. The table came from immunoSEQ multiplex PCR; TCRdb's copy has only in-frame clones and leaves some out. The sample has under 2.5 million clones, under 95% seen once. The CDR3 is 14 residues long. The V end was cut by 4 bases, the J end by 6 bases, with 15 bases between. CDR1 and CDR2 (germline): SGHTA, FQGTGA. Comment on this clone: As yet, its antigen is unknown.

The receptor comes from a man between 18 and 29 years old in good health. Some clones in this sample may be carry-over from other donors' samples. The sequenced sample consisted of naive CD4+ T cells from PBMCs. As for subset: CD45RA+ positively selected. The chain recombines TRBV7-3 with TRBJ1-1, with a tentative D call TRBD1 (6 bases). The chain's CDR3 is CASSSQGYSAEAFF. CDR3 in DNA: TGTGCCAGCAGCTCGCAGGGGTATAGCGCTGAAGCTTTCTTT.